The following is a T cell receptor beta chain sequence with its context. Its specificity is unknown. From germline, CDR1 is MNHEY and CDR2 SVGAGI. V lost 6 bases and J 2 bases, leaving 14 bases between the germline ends. This CDR3 contains 14 residues. The sample originates from a study of T cell responses to AZD1222 COVID-19 vaccine. Broader study findings: Following two doses of AZD1222, Spike-specific TCR breadth and depth rose. Dominant CD4 TCR responses targeted spike regions 160-218 and 743-854. Sampled repertoires all dated from after the peak T cell response. The sample set comprised mostly white British donors with more females, and clonal diversity was possibly underestimated.

Some clones are missing from TCRdb's copy, which holds only in-frame ones; the method was immunoSEQ multiplex PCR. In the table there are about 180,000 clones, 90% to 95% of which are singletons. Source: peripheral blood, taken 28 days after the second dose of the MenACWY control vaccine. The chain couples TRBV6-5 to TRBJ2-7; tentatively, D is TRBD1 or TRBD2 (5 bases each). The clonotype comes from an adult who received the MenACWY meningococcal vaccine as a control. In DNA form, the CDR3 reads TGTGCCAGCAGACAGGACTCCTCGACCTACGAGCAGTACTTC. It specifies CASRQDSSTYEQYF.